This T cell receptor beta chain is drawn from a study of blood T cells in healthy people across ages (dated by TCRdb to between 2014 and 2016). In terms of the full investigation: Template switching captured roughly one uniquely barcoded TCR beta cDNA molecule per two T cells in model experiments. To track age-related changes in TCR beta repertoire diversity, the study relied on deep sequencing normalized with unique cDNA molecular identifiers. Donors were grouped into four age groups: young (average approximately 15 years), middle-aged (roughly 37), aged (around 62) and long-lived (around 80). To avoid experimental bias, donors of different ages were distributed randomly across sequencing lanes. The study analyzed two additional independent replicas of 1 million unique cDNA reads from the same blood draw for two donors, one aged 18 to 29 and one aged 80 or older. Findings and caveats that apply to the study as a whole: Bulk unsorted PBMC profiling prevented conclusive comparison of naive and antigen-experienced compartments. Estimates of total diversity based on one million sequenced T cells were considered lower bounds and underestimates. Because the CMV infection status of the donors was unknown, age-related changes in expanded clonotypes may potentially have been confounded. Observed TCR beta diversity per million T cells fell roughly linearly with age, and a significant reduction was already apparent by age around 40. There was a strong correlation between observed TCR beta diversity and the percentage of naive T cells measured by flow cytometry. Compared with the aged group, more naive CD4+ T cells, fewer expanded clones and increased TCR diversity were shown by the long-lived group, suggesting age selection.

Remarks on this clonotype: It has no known antigen specificity. Base qualities were left out, and no much larger clone turns up one base away.

The method was 5' RACE. The sequencer was an Illumina HiSeq 2500. A second PCR of about 6 to 11 cycles was performed with a sample-barcoded 5' primer and a J-beta primer mix. A unique molecular identifier was introduced onto each TCR beta cDNA molecule by a template-switch 5' adaptor carrying 12 random nucleotides. At least 2.5 million CDR3-containing paired-end reads were obtained from each sample. The Mint cDNA synthesis kit, primed by a TRBC-specific oligonucleotide, was used to synthesize first-strand cDNA from all RNA. Following uracil-DNA glycosylase treatment, all cDNA underwent a first 18-cycle PCR with the universal primers M1SS and BC2_uni_R. In the original analysis: Each sample was normalized by randomly selecting 1 million high-quality reads, each carrying a distinct molecular identifier. Instead of being binned into consensus sequences, reads with shared molecular identifiers were discarded. CDR3 identification, clonotype clustering and error correction used MiTCR with a Q25 quality threshold and the strictest error-elimination algorithm. A nonparametric unseen species model using Euler transformation provided a lower-bound estimate of total TCR beta diversity. In-frame beta chains were kept once TCRdb had trimmed the public reads at Q25 with fastp and called clones with MiXCR. Rows are unified per CDR3 protein, each entry keeping the most common DNA and genes. The authors' filters were not applied to this entry. Present in this sample are roughly 900,000 distinct CDR3 sequences, 48% of which were seen just once. The ten most abundant clones make up around an eighth of the sample.

Systemically healthy Caucasian individuals from Russia, some 40 in total and aged roughly 6 to 100 years, were included as donors. Approximately 10 milliliters of peripheral blood were collected from each donor into EDTA-treated Vacutainer tubes. Ficoll-Paque density-gradient centrifugation was used to isolate PBMCs, with at least 6 million obtained per sample. Total RNA, at least 5 micrograms per sample, was extracted from PBMCs with Trizol reagent. For every donor, flow cytometry on a PBMC aliquot measured the percentage of naive CD45RAhigh/CD27high T cells. This receptor was taken from a young man in good health. Material for sequencing was blood.

The CDR3 is CSAPSKRGYNEQYF. The bases read TGCAGTGCTCCTTCTAAGCGGGGGTATAATGAGCAGTACTTC. This chain is built from TRBV20-1 and TRBJ2-5, with TRBD2 identical over 8 junction bases. V ends up 5 bases short and J 11 bases short, with an unmatched junction base count of 16. The germline V gene (reference sequence) yields DFQATT for CDR1 and SNEGSKA for CDR2. The CDR3 runs 14 residues from the cysteine to the phenylalanine. Only CDR3 DNA is held: 42 bases, read in frame from base 1.